By sample share, the clone carrying this TCR beta chain is medium-sized. Its antigen is as yet unknown. The libraries were made with immunoSEQ version 4 in survey mode. Here immunoSEQ multiplex PCR was the method, and the copy in TCRdb shows in-frame clones only, minus some. The table records over 10,000 clones, about three fifths of them present only once. This sample was included in a study of persistence of HIV-infected CD4 T cells. Whole-study findings and limits: CMV- and Gag-responding cells had lower TCRbeta richness than CD3/CD28-responding cells.

CDR3 length: 12 amino acids. V dropped 5 bases and J dropped 6 bases, with 11 bases sitting between them. An overlapping HIV-1 Gag peptide pool stimulated these cells at roughly 1 ug/peptide/mL. Sorting of responding CD4+ T cells relied on upregulated CD40 ligand together with CD69. This sample comprised CD4+ T cells sorted from PBMCs after approximately 19-hour stimulation, obtained from a patient who received antiretroviral therapy. V is TRBV12-3 or TRBV12-4 and J is TRBJ2-7; tentative D call: TRBD1 (6 bases). The clonotype comes from an adult man with HIV who was CMV-seropositive. DNA for the CDR3: TGTGCCAGCAGTCCACAGGGTAGCGAGCAGTACTTC. Translation: CASSPQGSEQYF.